These 10 T cell receptor beta chains share one sample of origin, sequenced in a study of human CD8 memory T cell subsets (dated by TCRdb to between 2020 and 2021). A Human TCR Profiling Kit was used to prepare UMI-labeled 5' RACE TCRbeta libraries. The reads, reprocessed by TCRdb, yield one row per CDR3 protein sequence and no DNA. The table held for this sample gives fewer than 4,500 distinct CDR3 sequences. The ten largest clones add up to about 33% of the sample. The material sequenced was CD8+ T cells from PBMCs. All receptors come from a human donor in good health.

According to its frequency, this clonotype is medium-sized. The chain employs TRBV15 and TRBJ2-3; the TCRdb D gene call, TRBD1, has no DNA to confirm it. CDR1 is LNHNV, CDR2 YYDKDF, per germline (reference sequence). The length of the CDR3 is 16 residues. The CDR3 sequence is CATSRSTGDPTDTQYF.

Measured by frequency, this clonotype is medium-sized. The V gene is TRBV10-3, the J gene TRBJ1-1; TCRdb names TRBD1, which stays unverified in the absence of DNA. Germline V gives CDR1 ENHRY, CDR2 SYGVKD. CDR3 size: 13 residues. The CDR3 here is CAISGTENTEAFF.

The chain links TRBV12-3 or TRBV12-4 to TRBJ2-7; TCRdb designates TRBD2, a call that cannot be tested without DNA. CDR3 length: 16 residues. CDR3 region: CASSLSQTSGIYEQYF.

The rearrangement links TRBV20-1 to TRBJ2-1; TCRdb calls TRBD2, which cannot be checked without DNA. Germline V gives CDR1 DFQATT, CDR2 SNEGSKA (reference sequence). The CDR3 covers 15 residues. CDR3 protein: CSAREEAGGFNEQFF.

This clonotype is called large based on its frequency. The chain couples TRBV14 to TRBJ2-1; checking the TCRdb D call of TRBD1 is not possible without DNA. This CDR3 has 13 residues. From germline, CDR1 is SGHDN and CDR2 FVKESK. CDR3 sequence: CASSSQGFNEQFF. The variable domain in full, completed from reference TRBV14 and TRBJ2-1, reads EAGVTQFPSHSVIEKGQTVTLRCDPISGHDNLYWYRRVMGKEIKFLLHFVKESKQDESGMPNNRFLAERTGGTYSTLKVQPAELEDSGVYFCASSSQGFNEQFFGPGTRLTVL.

V and J are TRBV11-2 and TRBJ1-2; there is no DNA to check the TCRdb D call of TRBD1. The CDR3 spans 15 residues. Germline-derived CDR1 and CDR2 are SGHAT and FQNNGV. CDR3 protein: CASSLGGGGAFGYTF. The entire variable domain, with the rest obtained from reference TRBV11-2 and TRBJ1-2, is as follows: EAGVAQSPRYKIIEKRQSVAFWCNPISGHATLYWYQQILGQGPKLLIQFQNNGVVDDSQLPKDRFSAERLKGVDSTLKIQPAKLEDSAVYLCASSLGGGGAFGYTFGSGTRLTVV.

The chain links TRBV19 to TRBJ2-1; absent DNA, TCRdb's TRBD1 call cannot be checked. The CDR3 contains 14 residues. Per germline, CDR1 LNHDA and CDR2 SQIVND (reference sequence). The CDR3 sequence is CASSMRQGYNEQFF.

The chain has TRBV5-6 and TRBJ1-1. This CDR3 spans 14 amino acids. Germline V gene lookup returns CDR1 SGHDT and CDR2 YYEEEE. The CDR3 sequence: CASSPSPSPNAAFF. Supplemented by reference TRBV5-6 and TRBJ1-1, the full variable domain reads DAGVTQSPTHLIKTRGQQVTLRCSPKSGHDTVSWYQQALGQGPQFIFQYYEEEERQRGNFPDRFSGHQFPNYSSELNVNALLLGDSALYLCASSPSPSPNAAFFGQGTRLTVV.

By frequency, this clonotype is medium-sized. The V and J genes are TRBV7-2 and TRBJ2-3; TCRdb returns TRBD2, unconfirmable since there is no DNA. The CDR3 totals 14 residues. CDR1 is SGHTA, CDR2 FQGNSA, per germline. The chain's CDR3 is CASSLVGGADTQYF.

The chain combines TRBV7-2 with TRBJ2-1. This CDR3 region has 18 residues. The germline CDR1 and CDR2 sequences are SGHTA and FQGNSA. This chain's CDR3 is CASSLAAVGTTSTNEQFF. Supplemented by reference TRBV7-2 and TRBJ2-1, the full variable domain reads GAGVSQSPSNKVTEKGKDVELRCDPISGHTALYWYRQSLGQGLEFLIYFQGNSAPDKSGLPSDRFSAERTGGSVSTLTIQRTQQEDSAVYLCASSLAAVGTTSTNEQFFGPGTRLTVL.